This paragraph reports one T cell receptor beta chain. These data are taken from a study of blood T cell repertoires in COVID-19. Overall study: COVID-19 samples collected from the United States, Italy and Spain covered acute and convalescent phases. PBMCs, B-cell-depleted T cells, or T cells provided the cDNA or gDNA that made up the material.

CDR1 and CDR2 from the germline V gene are SGHNT and YYREEE (reference sequence). V lost 2 bases and J lost 3, with 11 bases in between. The CDR3 has 14 amino acids. In the study's own analysis: Estimates of nucleated cell counts were drawn from the amplification of reference gene primers. This table comes from immunoSEQ multiplex PCR, and its TCRdb copy is limited to in-frame clones, with some not included. For V, J and clone size, that table is used; D and trimming come from the DNA. The sample comprises roughly 290,000 clones, roughly 86% of which are singletons, and 6.5% to 9.5% rests with the top ten.

The sample consisted of peripheral blood. The receptor was isolated from a woman between 50 and 59 years old who had recovered from COVID-19. This chain uses TRBV5-4 with TRBJ1-2; TRBD1 might be the D (6 bases). The CDR3 loop is CASSLAGGDYGYTF. CDR3 nucleotides: TGTGCCAGCAGCTTAGCTGGGGGCGACTATGGCTACACCTTC.